These 15 T cell receptor beta chains share one sample of origin, sequenced in a study of cytomegalovirus exposure and HLA in healthy donors. This PCR relied on a set of 60 Vbeta primers and 13 Jbeta primers. Method: immunoSEQ multiplex PCR; TCRdb's copy keeps in-frame clones and lacks some. The sample shows approximately 120,000 clones, roughly 78% of them seen only once. The sequencing sample was made of PBMCs. The origin of the receptors is a man between 25 and 39 years old in good health and CMV-seropositive.

J is TRBJ2-7 and V is TRBV5-6; D might be TRBD2 (6 bases). Germline V gene sequence: CDR1 SGHDT, CDR2 YYEEEE. The length of the CDR3 is 13 residues. With 0 bases removed from V and 3 bases from J, the gap between germline ends came to 7 bases. The CDR3 protein is CASSLGGVYEQYF. The CDR3 region has the DNA TGTGCCAGCAGCTTGGGCGGGGTCTACGAGCAGTACTTC.

This clone came up a few times. The V and J genes are TRBV9 and TRBJ2-2, with 10 bases aligning to TRBD2. This CDR3 has 18 residues. Germline CDR1 and CDR2: SGDLS and YYNGEE. The trim removed 4 bases at V and 1 base at J, leaving 10 bases unmatched. CDR3: CASSPLLAGEKNTGELFF. In nucleotides, the CDR3 is TGTGCCAGCAGCCCCTTGCTAGCGGGAGAAAAGAACACCGGGGAGCTGTTTTTT.

The gene calls are TRBV9 and TRBJ2-4; D ambiguous. The length of the CDR3 is 14 residues. In germline, CDR1 is SGDLS, CDR2 YYNGEE. V lost 4 bases, J lost 6 bases, and 14 bases lay in between. CDR3 bases: TGTGCCAGCAGCACCCGCGCGGAAGTAAACATTCAGTACTTC. It translates to CASSTRAEVNIQYF.

The rearrangement links TRBV18 to TRBJ2-2; TRBD2 is a possible D gene (6 bases). Looked up from germline, CDR1 is KGHSH and CDR2 is LQKENI. The V gene lost 1 base and the J gene lost 1 base, with 10 bases spanning the gap. The CDR3 runs 16 residues. Here the CDR3 reads CASSPQGLQNTGELFF. The CDR3 bases are TGTGCCAGCTCACCACAGGGACTGCAGAACACCGGGGAGCTGTTTTTT.

The chain carries TRBV18 and TRBJ2-7; D is possibly TRBD1 (7 bases). Germline loops: CDR1 KGHSH, CDR2 LQKENI. CDR3 length: 15 amino acids. Trimming stripped 0 bases from V and 2 bases from J, with 11 bases between. CDR3 bases: TGTGCCAGCTCACCACCTGCGGGACAGCCCTACGAGCAGTACTTC. Protein product: CASSPPAGQPYEQYF. Together with reference TRBV18 and TRBJ2-7, the CDR3 gives the full variable domain: NAGVMQNPRHLVRRRGQEARLRCSPMKGHSHVYWYRQLPEEGLKFMVYLQKENIIDESGMPKERFSAEFPKEGPSILRIQQVVRGDSAAYFCASSPPAGQPYEQYFGPGTRLTVT.

This chain uses TRBV7-9 with TRBJ2-5; TRBD2 aligns across 8 bases. The germline gives CDR1 SEHNR, CDR2 FQNEAQ (reference sequence). The CDR3 is 16 residues long. The V and J ends lost 5 bases and 3 bases, in that order; junction bases with no gene match: 11. The CDR3 DNA follows: TGTGCCAGCAGCCTCAAGCGGGAGTGGGGGGAAGAGACCCAGTACTTC. This gives the protein CASSLKREWGEETQYF.

This clone came up a few times. The genes are TRBV7-2 and TRBJ1-1, with D tentatively TRBD1 (5 bases). CDR1 SGHTA and CDR2 FQGNSA come from the germline V gene. CDR3 length equals 15 residues. V was trimmed by 6 bases and J by 9 bases, leaving 23 bases between them. The CDR3 region has the DNA TGTGCCAGCAGTTTTGGGACCGGGGGTGGGTTTCAAGCTTTCTTT. It is translated as CASSFGTGGGFQAFF.

The V and J genes are TRBV21-1 and TRBJ1-1; TRBD1 is the table's D call, not checked against the DNA. TRBV21-1 is reported as a pseudogene. This CDR3 region has 11 residues. The CDR3 bases are TGTGCCAGCAGCAAAGTCAGGGGGCAGGTCTTT. Translating it yields CASSKVRGQVF.

The chain carries TRBV19 and TRBJ2-2, with 12 bases identical to TRBD1. Germline assignment: CDR1 LNHDA and CDR2 SQIVND (reference sequence). The V gene end was trimmed by 8 bases and the J gene end by 6 bases; junction bases not matched to a gene: 1. The CDR3 is 13 amino acids. The CDR3 is CASWDRGPGELFF. For the CDR3, the DNA is TGTGCCAGTTGGGACAGGGGGCCCGGGGAGCTGTTTTTT.

The rearrangement uses TRBV7-2 and TRBJ2-5, with D possibly matching TRBD2 (6 bases). This CDR3 contains 13 residues. V lost 1 base, J lost 5 bases, and 8 bases lay in between. Germline CDR1 reads SGHTA; CDR2 reads FQGNSA. DNA of the CDR3: TGTGCCAGCAGCTTAGGGGGGGTGGAGACCCAGTACTTC. Translating gives CASSLGGVETQYF.

The rearrangement links TRBV10-1 to TRBJ2-2; D is unresolved. CDR1 and CDR2 (germline): WNHNN, SYGVQD (reference sequence). Trimming took off 6 bases at V and 4 bases at J, with 9 bases between the two ends. The CDR3 contains 13 residues. This CDR3 is CASSALSTGELFF. In DNA, the CDR3 is TGCGCCAGCAGCGCACTATCCACCGGGGAGCTGTTTTTT.

The V gene is TRBV5-1, the J gene TRBJ1-2; D possibly corresponds to TRBD1 (5 bases). The CDR3 contains 14 residues. V dropped 5 bases and J dropped 6 bases, with 17 bases sitting between them. The germline gives CDR1 SGHRS, CDR2 YFSETQ. The CDR3 coding sequence is TGCGCCAGCAGGAGTGGCTCCGGGGGTGATGGCTACACCTTC. Amino acids: CASRSGSGGDGYTF.

Details on this clone: A junction end diverges from the germline sequence, so it may reflect a read error. The J gene is TRBJ2-3, the V gene TRBV5-1; a weak D match, TRBD1 (5 bases). The CDR3 consists of 14 residues. From germline, CDR1 is SGHRS and CDR2 YFSETQ. CDR3 nucleotides: TGCGCCAGCAGCTTGTACACCCTCACAGGTACGCAGTATTTT. It specifies CASSLYTLTGTQYF.

The chain employs TRBV10-3 and TRBJ2-7; tentative D call: TRBD1 (5 bases). Germline lookup yields CDR1 ENHRY and CDR2 SYGVKD. The CDR3 runs 14 residues. Trimming shortened V by 3 bases and J by 3 bases, and 12 bases separated the two germline ends. The CDR3 is CAISDVQEYYEQYF. CDR3 nucleotides: TGTGCCATCAGTGATGTACAGGAGTACTACGAGCAGTACTTC.

The chain employs TRBV10-2 and TRBJ1-2; 10 nucleotides line up with TRBD1. The J segment lost 6 bases and the V segment lost 3 bases, leaving 4 bases of the junction unmatched. This CDR3 region has 14 residues. From germline, CDR1 is WSHSY and CDR2 SAAADI. The CDR3 nucleotides read TGCGCCAGCAGTGAAAGACAGGGGGCGAATGGCTACACCTTC. It specifies CASSERQGANGYTF.